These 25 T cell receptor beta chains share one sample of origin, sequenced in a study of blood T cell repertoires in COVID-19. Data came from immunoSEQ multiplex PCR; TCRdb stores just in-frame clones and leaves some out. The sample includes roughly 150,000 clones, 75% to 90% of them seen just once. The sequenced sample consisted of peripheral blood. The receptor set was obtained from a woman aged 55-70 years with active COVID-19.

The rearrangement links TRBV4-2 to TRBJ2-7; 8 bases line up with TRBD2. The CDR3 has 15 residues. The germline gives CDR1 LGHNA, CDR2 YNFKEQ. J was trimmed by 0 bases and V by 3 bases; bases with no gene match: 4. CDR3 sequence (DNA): TGTGCCAGCAGCCAGGCCGGGACTAGCTCCTACGAGCAGTACTTC. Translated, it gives CASSQAGTSSYEQYF.

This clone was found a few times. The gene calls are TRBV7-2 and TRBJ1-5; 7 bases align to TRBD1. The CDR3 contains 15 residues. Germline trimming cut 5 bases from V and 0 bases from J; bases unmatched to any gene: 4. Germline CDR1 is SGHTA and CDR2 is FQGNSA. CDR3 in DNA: TGTGCCAGCAGCGGAGACAGGGATAGCAATCAGCCCCAGCATTTT. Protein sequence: CASSGDRDSNQPQHF.

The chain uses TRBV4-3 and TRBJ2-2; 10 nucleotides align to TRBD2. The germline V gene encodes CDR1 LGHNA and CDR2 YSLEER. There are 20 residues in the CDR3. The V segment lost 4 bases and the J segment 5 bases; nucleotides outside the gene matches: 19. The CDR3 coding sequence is TGCGCCAGCAGCCGACTCCTGACCCCTGCTAGCGGGGGAGGTACCGGGGAGCTGTTTTTT. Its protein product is CASSRLLTPASGGGTGELFF.

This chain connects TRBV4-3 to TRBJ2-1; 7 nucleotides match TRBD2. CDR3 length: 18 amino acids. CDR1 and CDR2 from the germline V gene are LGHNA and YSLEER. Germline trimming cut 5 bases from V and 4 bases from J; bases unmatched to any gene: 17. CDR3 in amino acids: CASSSEGEMAGEYNEQFF. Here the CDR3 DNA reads TGCGCCAGCAGCTCAGAGGGTGAGATGGCGGGAGAATACAATGAGCAGTTCTTC.

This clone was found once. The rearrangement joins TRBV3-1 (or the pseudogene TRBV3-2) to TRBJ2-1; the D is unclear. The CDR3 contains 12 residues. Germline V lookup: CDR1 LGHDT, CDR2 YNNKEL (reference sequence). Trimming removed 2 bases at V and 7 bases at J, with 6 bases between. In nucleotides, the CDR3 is TGTGCCAGCAGCCAATCAAATAATGAGCAGTTCTTC. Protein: CASSQSNNEQFF.

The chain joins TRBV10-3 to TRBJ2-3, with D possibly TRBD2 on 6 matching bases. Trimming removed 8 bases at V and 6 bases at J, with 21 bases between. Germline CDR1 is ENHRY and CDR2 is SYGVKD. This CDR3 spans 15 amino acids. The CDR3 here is CAIREERAGRDTQYF. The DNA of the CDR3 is TGTGCCATCCGCGAAGAGCGGGCAGGGCGGGATACGCAGTATTTT.

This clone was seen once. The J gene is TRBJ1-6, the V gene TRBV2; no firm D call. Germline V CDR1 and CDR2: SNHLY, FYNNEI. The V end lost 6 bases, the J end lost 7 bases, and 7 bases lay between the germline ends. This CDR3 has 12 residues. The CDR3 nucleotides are TGTGCCAGCAGGTACTCGAATTCACCCCTCCACTTT. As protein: CASRYSNSPLHF. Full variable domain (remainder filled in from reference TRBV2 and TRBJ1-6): EPEVTQTPSHQVTQMGQEVILRCVPISNHLYFYWYRQILGQKVEFLVSFYNNEISEKSEIFDDQFSVERPDGSNFTLKIRSTKLEDSAMYFCASRYSNSPLHFGNGTRLTVT.

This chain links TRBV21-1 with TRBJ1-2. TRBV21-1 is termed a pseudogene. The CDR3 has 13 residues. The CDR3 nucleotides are TGTGCCAGCAGCAAGGAGGGATTTGGCGGCTACACCTTC. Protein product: CASSKEGFGGYTF.

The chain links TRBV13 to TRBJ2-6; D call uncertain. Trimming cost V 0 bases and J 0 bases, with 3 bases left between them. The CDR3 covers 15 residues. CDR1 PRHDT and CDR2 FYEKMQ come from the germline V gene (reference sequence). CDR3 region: CASSLGLSGANVLTF. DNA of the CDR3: TGTGCCAGCAGCTTAGGTCTCTCTGGGGCCAACGTCCTGACTTTC.

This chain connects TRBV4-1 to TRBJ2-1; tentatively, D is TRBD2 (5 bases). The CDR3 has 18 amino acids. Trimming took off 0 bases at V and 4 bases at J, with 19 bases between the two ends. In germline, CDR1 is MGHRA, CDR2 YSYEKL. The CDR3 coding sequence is TGCGCCAGCAGCCAAGACCTATCTCGGACTCTCGCTTACAATGAGCAGTTCTTC. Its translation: CASSQDLSRTLAYNEQFF.

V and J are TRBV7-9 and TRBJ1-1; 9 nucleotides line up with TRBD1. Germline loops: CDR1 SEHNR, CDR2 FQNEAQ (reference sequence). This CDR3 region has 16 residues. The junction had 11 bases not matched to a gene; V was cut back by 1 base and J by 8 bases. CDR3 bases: TGTGCCAGCAGCTTAGAGTCTGGGACAGGGAAACCCGAAGCTTTCTTT. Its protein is CASSLESGTGKPEAFF. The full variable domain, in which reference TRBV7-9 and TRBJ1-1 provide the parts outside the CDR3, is DTGVSQNPRHKITKRGQNVTFRCDPISEHNRLYWYRQTLGQGPEFLTYFQNEAQLEKSRLLSDRFSAERPKGSFSTLEIQRTEQGDSAMYLCASSLESGTGKPEAFFGQGTRLTVV.

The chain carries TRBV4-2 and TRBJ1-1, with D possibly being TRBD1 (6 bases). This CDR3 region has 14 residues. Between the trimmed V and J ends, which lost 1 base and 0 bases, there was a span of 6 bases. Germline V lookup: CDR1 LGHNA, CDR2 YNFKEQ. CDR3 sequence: CASSQAGVNTEAFF. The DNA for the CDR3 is TGTGCCAGCAGCCAAGCAGGGGTGAACACTGAAGCTTTCTTT.

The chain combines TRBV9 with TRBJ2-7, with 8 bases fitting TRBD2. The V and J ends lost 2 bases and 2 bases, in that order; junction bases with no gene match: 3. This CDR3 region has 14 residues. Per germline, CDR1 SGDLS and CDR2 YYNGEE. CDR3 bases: TGTGCCAGCAGCGTTTCGACTAGCGCCTACGAGCAGTACTTC. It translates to CASSVSTSAYEQYF.

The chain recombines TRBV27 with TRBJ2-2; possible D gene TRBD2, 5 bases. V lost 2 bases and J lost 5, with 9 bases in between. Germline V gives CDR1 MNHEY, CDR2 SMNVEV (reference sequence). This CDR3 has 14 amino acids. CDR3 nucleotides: TGTGCCAGCAGTTTAGCGGGCTGGACCGGGGAGCTGTTTTTT. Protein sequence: CASSLAGWTGELFF.

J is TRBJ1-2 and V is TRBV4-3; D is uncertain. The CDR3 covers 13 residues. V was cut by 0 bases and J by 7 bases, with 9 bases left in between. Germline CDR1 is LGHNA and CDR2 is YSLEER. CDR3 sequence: CASSQDLSSGYTF. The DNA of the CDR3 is TGCGCCAGCAGCCAAGATCTTTCTTCTGGCTACACCTTC.

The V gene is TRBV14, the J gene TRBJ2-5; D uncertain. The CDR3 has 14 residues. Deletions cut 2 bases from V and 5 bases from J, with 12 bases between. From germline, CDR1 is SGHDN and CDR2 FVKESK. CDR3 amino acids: CASSQSQAWETQYF. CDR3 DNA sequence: TGTGCCAGCAGCCAATCCCAGGCATGGGAGACCCAGTACTTC. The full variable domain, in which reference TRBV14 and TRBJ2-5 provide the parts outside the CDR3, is EAGVTQFPSHSVIEKGQTVTLRCDPISGHDNLYWYRRVMGKEIKFLLHFVKESKQDESGMPNNRFLAERTGGTYSTLKVQPAELEDSGVYFCASSQSQAWETQYFGPGTRLLVL.

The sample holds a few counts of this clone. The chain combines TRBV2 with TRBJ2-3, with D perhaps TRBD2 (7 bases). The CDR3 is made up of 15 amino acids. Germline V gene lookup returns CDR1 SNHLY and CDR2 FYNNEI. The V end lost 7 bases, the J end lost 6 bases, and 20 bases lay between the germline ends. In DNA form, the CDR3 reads TGTGCCAGCAACGCAAGGACGCGGGGGCAGGATACGCAGTATTTT. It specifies CASNARTRGQDTQYF.

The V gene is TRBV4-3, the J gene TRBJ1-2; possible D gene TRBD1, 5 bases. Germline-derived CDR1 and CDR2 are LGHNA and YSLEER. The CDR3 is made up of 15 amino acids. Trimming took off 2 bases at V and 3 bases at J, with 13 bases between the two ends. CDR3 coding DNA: TGCGCCAGCAGCCAAAGCGGGGCTAGGGACTATGGCTACACCTTC. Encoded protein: CASSQSGARDYGYTF.

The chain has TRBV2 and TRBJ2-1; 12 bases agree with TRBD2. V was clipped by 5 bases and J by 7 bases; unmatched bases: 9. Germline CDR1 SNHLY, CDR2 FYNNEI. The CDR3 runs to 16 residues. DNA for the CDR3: TGTGCCAGCAGTCCCCGGACTAGCGGGACTGGAAATGAGCAGTTCTTC. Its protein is CASSPRTSGTGNEQFF.

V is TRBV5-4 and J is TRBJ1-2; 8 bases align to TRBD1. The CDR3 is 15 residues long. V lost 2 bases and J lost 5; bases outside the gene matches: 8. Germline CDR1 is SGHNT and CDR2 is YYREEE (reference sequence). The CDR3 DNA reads TGTGCCAGCAGCTTATCCGGGACAGGACCTTATGGCTACACCTTC. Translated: CASSLSGTGPYGYTF.

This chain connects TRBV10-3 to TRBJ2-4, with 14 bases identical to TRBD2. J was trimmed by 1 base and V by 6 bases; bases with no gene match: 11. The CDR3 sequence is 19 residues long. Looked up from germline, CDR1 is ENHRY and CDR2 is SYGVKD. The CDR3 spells CAISPRLAGGVEAKNIQYF. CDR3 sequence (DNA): TGTGCCATCAGCCCGAGACTAGCGGGAGGGGTCGAGGCCAAAAACATTCAGTACTTC.

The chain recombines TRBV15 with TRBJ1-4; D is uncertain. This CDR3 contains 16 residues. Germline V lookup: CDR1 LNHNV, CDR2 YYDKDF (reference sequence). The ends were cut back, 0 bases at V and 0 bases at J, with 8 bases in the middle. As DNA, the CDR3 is TGTGCCACCAGCAGAGATCCGAGGGCAACTAATGAAAAACTGTTTTTT. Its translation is CATSRDPRATNEKLFF.

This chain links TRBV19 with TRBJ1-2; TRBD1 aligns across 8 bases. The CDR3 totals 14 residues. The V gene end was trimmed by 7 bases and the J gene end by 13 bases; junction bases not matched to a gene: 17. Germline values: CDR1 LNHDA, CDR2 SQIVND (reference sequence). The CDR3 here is CASNRGSTGWSFTF. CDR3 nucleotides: TGTGCCAGTAACAGGGGGTCGACAGGCTGGAGCTTCACCTTC.

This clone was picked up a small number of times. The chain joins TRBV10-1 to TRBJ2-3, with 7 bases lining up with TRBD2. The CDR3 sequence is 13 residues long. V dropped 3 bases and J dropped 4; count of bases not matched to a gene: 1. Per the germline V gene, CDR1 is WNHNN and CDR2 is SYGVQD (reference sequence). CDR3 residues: CASSDGLADTQYF. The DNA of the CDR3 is TGCGCCAGCAGTGACGGACTAGCAGATACGCAGTATTTT.

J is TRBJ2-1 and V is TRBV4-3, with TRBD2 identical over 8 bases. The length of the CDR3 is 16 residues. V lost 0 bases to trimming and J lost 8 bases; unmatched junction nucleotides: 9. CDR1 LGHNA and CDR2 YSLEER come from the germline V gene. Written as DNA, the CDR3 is TGCGCCAGCAGCCAAGATTACCCGGGAGGGCCTGATGAGCAGTTCTTC. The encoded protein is CASSQDYPGGPDEQFF.